These 14 T cell receptor beta chains originate from one sample sequenced in a study of cytomegalovirus exposure and HLA in healthy donors (dated by TCRdb to about 2017). Libraries came from the immunoSEQ multiplex PCR assay. For the multiplex PCR, a mixture combining 60 forward primers for TCR Vbeta segments and 13 reverse primers for TCR Jbeta segments was used. This is the immuneACCESS table as TCRdb keeps it, with only in-frame sequences that have V and J called. A part of the clones is gone; compared with another copy, unresolved V genes explain less than half, and the rest is unexplained. For this sample the table gives fewer than 150,000 clones, of which about 80% were detected only once. 4% to 5% of the sample is taken by the ten largest. Sequencing was done on a sample of PBMCs. All receptors come from a man aged 40-49 years in good health and CMV-seropositive.

The rearrangement joins TRBV4-3 to TRBJ1-6, with 7 bases lining up with TRBD1. From germline, CDR1 is LGHNA and CDR2 YSLEER. This CDR3 comprises 16 residues. The V and J ends lost 3 bases and 7 bases, in that order; junction bases with no gene match: 9. Written as DNA, the CDR3 is TGCGCCAGCAGCCAGGGACAGACCCCGTTGAATTCACCCCTCCACTTT. This translates into CASSQGQTPLNSPLHF.

This clone was recorded only once. The chain joins TRBV6-1 to TRBJ1-1; 7 positions match TRBD1. Germline trimming cut 4 bases from V and 5 bases from J; bases unmatched to any gene: 7. This CDR3 is 14 amino acids long. Germline-derived CDR1 and CDR2 are MNHNS and SASEGT. In nucleotides, the CDR3 is TGTGCCAGCAGTGTAGGGGGCGCGAGAACTGAAGCTTTCTTT. Translating gives CASSVGGARTEAFF.

The genes are TRBV6-1 and TRBJ1-2, with D tentatively TRBD1 (5 bases). Germline assignment: CDR1 MNHNS and CDR2 SASEGT. V gave up 6 bases and J gave up 1 base, with 9 bases separating them. CDR3 length equals 13 residues. The CDR3 here is CASRPDSNYGYTF. The CDR3 DNA reads TGTGCCAGCAGGCCTGACAGTAACTATGGCTACACCTTC.

J is TRBJ2-2 and V is TRBV6-1, with TRBD1 identical over 11 bases. The CDR3 extends over 15 amino acids. Unmatched junction bases numbered 4, after V lost 7 bases and J lost 3 bases. CDR1 is MNHNS and CDR2 is SASEGT in the germline V gene. This chain's CDR3 is CASTSGQGDTGELFF. CDR3 nucleotide sequence: TGTGCCAGCACCTCGGGACAGGGGGACACCGGGGAGCTGTTTTTT.

This clone occurred a few times. The V gene is TRBV5-4, the J gene TRBJ1-5; possibly TRBD1 for D (6 bases). The CDR3 loop spans 14 amino acids. Per the germline V gene, CDR1 is SGHNT and CDR2 is YYREEE (reference sequence). The germline V and J ends were trimmed by 4 bases and 6 bases, with 14 bases remaining between them. In nucleotides, the CDR3 is TGTGCCAGCAGCAATAACAGGGTTACTCAGCCCCAGCATTTT. Translating it yields CASSNNRVTQPQHF.

This chain links TRBV30 with TRBJ2-2; 7 nucleotides align to TRBD1. The CDR3 runs to 15 residues. Germline lookup yields CDR1 GTSNPN and CDR2 SVGIG (reference sequence). J was trimmed by 1 base and V by 2 bases; bases with no gene match: 4. This CDR3 reads CAWSRQGGNTGELFF. The CDR3 nucleotides are TGTGCCTGGAGTAGACAGGGCGGGAACACCGGGGAGCTGTTTTTT.

The chain couples TRBV19 to TRBJ1-1; no clear D. The CDR3 runs to 14 residues. The germline V gene encodes CDR1 LNHDA and CDR2 SQIVND (reference sequence). Between the trimmed V and J ends, which lost 4 bases and 1 base, there was a span of 10 bases. CDR3 loop: CASSTHLPNTEAFF. DNA for the CDR3: TGTGCCAGTAGTACACACCTTCCGAACACTGAAGCTTTCTTT.

The DNA for the CDR3 is TGTGCCAGCAGCGGAAAGACAGGCGCTACCGGGAATGAGCAGTTCTTC. Residues: CASSGKTGATGNEQFF. The J gene is TRBJ2-1, the V gene TRBV9; possible D gene TRBD1, 6 bases. Germline assignment: CDR1 SGDLS and CDR2 YYNGEE. Trimming took 3 bases from V and 7 from J, leaving 20 bases between them. The CDR3 is 16 residues long.

This clone has only a few counts. The V call is TRBV5-4, the J call TRBJ2-1; possibly TRBD2 for D (6 bases). V shed 4 bases and J shed 7 bases, with 15 bases lying between them. The CDR3 contains 14 residues. CDR1 SGHNT and CDR2 YYREEE come from the germline V gene (reference sequence). The DNA of the CDR3 is TGTGCCAGCAGCGCGGGACGGGTTGGGAATGAGCAGTTCTTC. Encoded protein: CASSAGRVGNEQFF.

This clone was observed once. Compared with germline, one end of the junction differs, possibly owing to a read error. This chain connects TRBV25-1 to TRBJ1-1; perhaps TRBD1 as D (6 bases). CDR1 and CDR2 (germline): MGHDK, SYGVNS. CDR3 length: 14 residues. The CDR3 coding sequence is TGTGCCAGCAGTGAAGAGGGGAGGGACACTGAAGCTTTTTTT. Protein: CASSEEGRDTEAFF.

This chain joins TRBV5-1 and TRBJ2-7; 10 bases are shared with TRBD2. This CDR3 comprises 15 residues. Germline V gene data show CDR1 as SGHRS and CDR2 as YFSETQ. Trimming removed 4 bases from V and 7 bases from J; junction bases left unmatched: 11. The CDR3 here is CASSETSGARTEQYF. Here the CDR3 DNA reads TGCGCCAGCAGCGAAACTAGCGGGGCCCGGACGGAGCAGTACTTC.

V is TRBV5-1 and J is TRBJ1-1; TRBD1 matches 8 bases. V shed 4 bases and J 6 bases; nucleotides not matched to a gene: 11. The CDR3 is 15 amino acids. CDR1 and CDR2 (germline): SGHRS, YFSETQ. The CDR3: CASSDWTGSVSEAFF. CDR3 sequence (DNA): TGCGCCAGCAGCGACTGGACAGGGTCGGTCTCTGAAGCTTTCTTT.

This CDR3 reads CASSSSGGGYEQYF. The CDR3 DNA reads as TGTGCCAGCTCTTCCAGCGGGGGAGGCTACGAGCAGTACTTC. J is TRBJ2-7 and V is TRBV18; 8 bases fit TRBD2. The CDR3 spans 14 residues. CDR1 and CDR2 (germline): KGHSH, LQKENI. Trimming cost V 6 bases and J 3 bases; bases outside gene matches: 7. The full variable domain, completed using reference TRBV18 and TRBJ2-7, is NAGVMQNPRHLVRRRGQEARLRCSPMKGHSHVYWYRQLPEEGLKFMVYLQKENIIDESGMPKERFSAEFPKEGPSILRIQQVVRGDSAAYFCASSSSGGGYEQYFGPGTRLTVT.

This clone has a handful of counts. The V call is TRBV12-1, the J call TRBJ2-1; the listed D gene, TRBD2, was not tested against the DNA. TRBV12-1 is a pseudogene segment. This CDR3 is built from 15 residues. The chain's CDR3 is CASSFMLAVYNEQFF. CDR3 nucleotides: TGTGCCAGCAGCTTTATGCTAGCGGTGTACAATGAGCAGTTCTTC.